These 10 T cell receptor beta chains came from one sample sequenced in a study of cytomegalovirus exposure and HLA in healthy donors. This PCR relied on a set of 60 Vbeta primers and 13 Jbeta primers. The data were produced by immunoSEQ multiplex PCR, yet TCRdb's version contains in-frame clones alone and is incomplete. The sample consists of about 89,000 clones, less than 9.5% of them appearing once. Sequenced input: PBMCs. Receptor source: a man in his fifties in good health and CMV-seropositive.

This clone appeared a few times. The rearrangement uses TRBV2 and TRBJ2-6; D unresolved. This CDR3 spans 14 amino acids. Per germline, CDR1 SNHLY and CDR2 FYNNEI. V was cut by 5 bases and J by 0 bases, with 5 bases left in between. The CDR3: CASSSDSGANVLTF. The DNA for the CDR3 is TGTGCCAGCAGTTCAGACTCTGGGGCCAACGTCCTGACTTTC.

The V call is TRBV5-6, the J call TRBJ2-2, with 11 bases identical to TRBD1. The CDR3 is made up of 15 amino acids. Germline assignment: CDR1 SGHDT and CDR2 YYEEEE. V was clipped by 5 bases and J by 6 bases; unmatched bases: 6. CDR3 sequence: CASRDRGRVSGELFF. The CDR3 DNA reads TGTGCCAGCAGGGACAGGGGGCGAGTCTCCGGGGAGCTGTTTTTT.

V usage is TRBV5-1 and J usage is TRBJ1-4; TRBD1 agrees at 7 bases. The J segment lost 5 bases and the V segment lost 3 bases, leaving 4 bases of the junction unmatched. CDR3 length equals 14 residues. The V gene's germline CDR1 is SGHRS and CDR2 YFSETQ. The CDR3 reads CASSSQGKNEKLFF. For the CDR3, the DNA is TGCGCCAGCAGCTCACAGGGGAAGAATGAAAAACTGTTTTTT. The full variable domain, rest sourced from reference TRBV5-1 and TRBJ1-4, is KAGVTQTPRYLIKTRGQQVTLSCSPISGHRSVSWYQQTPGQGLQFLFEYFSETQRNKGNFPGRFSGRQFSNSRSEMNVSTLELGDSALYLCASSSQGKNEKLFFGSGTQLSVL.

This sequence joins TRBV7-2 and TRBJ2-7; 9 bases match TRBD2. Trimming cost V 4 bases and J 3 bases; bases outside gene matches: 4. The CDR3 contains 14 residues. Germline CDR1 and CDR2: SGHTA and FQGNSA. The CDR3 DNA follows: TGTGCCAGCAGCTCGTCTAGCGGGATCTACGAGCAGTACTTC. It encodes CASSSSSGIYEQYF. The complete variable domain, with remaining parts taken from reference TRBV7-2 and TRBJ2-7, reads GAGVSQSPSNKVTEKGKDVELRCDPISGHTALYWYRQSLGQGLEFLIYFQGNSAPDKSGLPSDRFSAERTGGSVSTLTIQRTQQEDSAVYLCASSSSSGIYEQYFGPGTRLTVT.

The CDR3 DNA is TGCGCCAGCAGCTTGACCGGACAGGGTAATCAGCCCCAGCATTTT. Its protein is CASSLTGQGNQPQHF. The chain has TRBV5-1 and TRBJ1-5; TRBD1 aligns across 8 bases. Per germline, CDR1 SGHRS and CDR2 YFSETQ. V lost 1 base and J lost 4; bases outside the gene matches: 4. This CDR3 has 15 amino acids.

The rearrangement uses TRBV2 and TRBJ2-7, with D perhaps matching TRBD2 (5 bases). CDR1 and CDR2 from the germline V gene are SNHLY and FYNNEI. V lost 9 bases and J lost 3, with 15 bases in between. This CDR3 is 13 amino acids long. The CDR3 DNA sequence: TGTGCCAGTGGGAGAGAATCTAGCTACGAGCAGTACTTC. The encoded protein is CASGRESSYEQYF. Full variable domain (rest looked up from reference TRBV2 and TRBJ2-7): EPEVTQTPSHQVTQMGQEVILRCVPISNHLYFYWYRQILGQKVEFLVSFYNNEISEKSEIFDDQFSVERPDGSNFTLKIRSTKLEDSAMYFCASGRESSYEQYFGPGTRLTVT.

In its sample, this clone was seen many times. CDR3 coding DNA: TGTGCCTGGAGTGCGGGTTACTCCTACGAGCAGTACTTC. Its translation is CAWSAGYSYEQYF. The chain uses TRBV30 and TRBJ2-7; D is uncertain. Trimming took 1 base from V and 0 from J, leaving 7 bases between them. Germline-derived CDR1 and CDR2 are GTSNPN and SVGIG (reference sequence). The CDR3 runs 13 residues.

The chain combines TRBV10-3 with TRBJ2-3, with 8 bases lining up with TRBD1. V lost 0 bases and J lost 4; bases outside the gene matches: 3. Germline V gene data show CDR1 as ENHRY and CDR2 as SYGVKD. This CDR3 spans 15 amino acids. For the CDR3, the DNA is TGTGCCATCAGTGAGTCTGACAGGGGTGCAGATACGCAGTATTTT. Its protein product is CAISESDRGADTQYF.

The table lists this clone with a few counts. The V gene is TRBV7-9, the J gene TRBJ2-5; the D is unclear. V lost 3 bases to trimming and J lost 1 base, with 9 bases between them. The CDR3 loop spans 14 amino acids. Germline V gene lookup returns CDR1 SEHNR and CDR2 FQNEAQ (reference sequence). In DNA, the CDR3 is TGTGCCAGCAGCTTTAACACAGCCCAAGAGACCCAGTACTTC. Amino acids: CASSFNTAQETQYF.

The chain combines TRBV19 with TRBJ2-1; maybe TRBD2 (6 bases). Germline CDR1 is LNHDA and CDR2 is SQIVND (reference sequence). The CDR3 is 15 residues long. V was trimmed by 3 bases and J by 9 bases, leaving 18 bases between them. CDR3 residues: CASSIQGLGAGEQFF. The CDR3 nucleotides are TGTGCCAGTAGTATTCAGGGTCTAGGAGCGGGTGAGCAGTTCTTC.